This T cell receptor beta chain appears in the sequencing data of a study of CD8+ T cells in alopecia areata (dated by TCRdb to 2016 to 2019). General notes on the study: The treated patients took part in an open-label pilot trial in which moderate-to-severe alopecia areata was treated with oral tofacitinib at 5 to 10 mg twice daily. Patients stayed on tofacitinib for 6 to 18 months and then had 6 months of follow-up off drug so that delayed response and recurrence could be assessed. The SALT score, which quantifies the percentage of affected scalp surface area, was used to measure disease severity in treated patients. High-throughput TCRbeta sequencing was used to examine T cell clonal expansion in alopecia areata in both the C3H/HeJ mouse model and human patients. Scalp tissue and sorted CD4+ and CD8+ peripheral blood T cells from patchy and totalis/universalis alopecia areata patients and from healthy controls were covered by human TCRbeta sequencing. Biopsies were taken from tofacitinib-treated patients at baseline and at 4 and 24 weeks of treatment, and a later scalp biopsy was taken in several of the tofacitinib-treated patients. Scalp clonality was compared across normal scalp (n=4), patchy alopecia areata scalp (n=8), and alopecia totalis/universalis scalp (n=8). The RNA source kit depended on sample type: the PAXgene miRNA kit for fixed scalp, the miRNeasy kit for PBMCs, and the RNeasy kit for mouse skin. TCRbeta CDR3 regions were amplified by immunoSEQ multiplex PCR using 35 Vbeta forward and 13 Jbeta reverse primers. Points the paper makes about the study in general: Compared with normal scalp, lesional scalp, particularly in alopecia totalis/universalis, had higher clonality and more expanded CD8+ clones, which suggests antigenic drive. Scalp TCR repertoire analysis is complicated because resident alphabeta T cells in normal human skin are also sequenced, whereas mouse skin is dominated by gammadelta T cells. During tofacitinib treatment, many expanded lesional clones stuck around in both scalp and blood, and this persistence may partly explain why relapse happens after treatment is stopped. Scalp clonality and the number of expanded CD8+ clones among the top 100 scalp clones were significantly decreased by tofacitinib. Shared TCR sequences between patients were less evident than in mice, which may be partly attributable to HLA diversity in the patient population. The treated cohort was small, with a single nonresponder, so links between baseline CD8+ expansion and response need larger studies.

The CDR3 has 15 amino acids, counting the end cysteine and phenylalanine. The kept DNA is CDR3 alone, 45 bases in frame from the first base. Via the germline V gene (reference sequence), CDR1 is MNHNY and CDR2 SVGAGI. The trim is 6 bases for V and 1 base for J, with a gap of 16 bases between the germline ends. According to the study, the label for this sample's treatment or condition signals: oral pan-JAK inhibitor, 5-10 mg twice daily. Peripheral blood and lesional scalp punch biopsies were obtained from patients with alopecia areata. PBMCs were isolated by density centrifugation and stained for CD3, CD4 and CD8, after which CD4+ and CD8+ T cells were sorted on a FACSAria. Library generation was performed with the immunoSEQ multiplex PCR assay. For TCR sequencing, RNA was extracted from every sample and reverse transcribed into cDNA to serve as template. First-strand cDNA was synthesized with SuperScript III using a 2:1 mix of oligo-dT and random hexamers. A synthetic immune receptor repertoire was used to gauge amplification bias, and whatever bias remained was removed computationally. Under the source paper's analysis protocol: After raw reads were preprocessed to remove errors, the CDR3 was defined following IMGT conventions as running from the conserved cysteine to phenylalanine. Clonality was computed by normalizing Shannon entropy by log2 of the number of productive unique TCRs and subtracting the result from 1. Whether each scalp clone was CD4 or CD8 was inferred by checking scalp TCRbeta sequences against the CD4 and CD8 repertoires from sorted blood. Entries here come from immuneACCESS through TCRdb and include only in-frame sequences with V and J called. Some clones fail to appear in such tables; in the studies checked, an unresolved V gene covers under half of the shortfall, and the cause of the remainder is unknown. That table is the source of V, J and clone size, and D and trimming were worked out from the DNA. In all, the sample holds a few hundred thousand clones, and around two fifths of those were seen once. The ten top clones hold just under 0.5% of the sample.

This clone has more than one count but fewer than ten. Its antigen target is currently unknown. No much larger clone exists at a distance of one base, and base qualities are not known. The chain is made from TRBV6-6 and TRBJ2-7; TRBD2 could be the D gene, as 6 bases match. The receptor was derived from a human donor with alopecia areata. Material: CD4+ T cells sorted from blood, obtained between weeks 30 and 35, from a patient treated with tofacitinib. In nucleotide form, the sequence is TGTGCCAGCAGAGATCAGGGACTTTTTTCCTACGAGCAGTACTTC. Translated, it reads CASRDQGLFSYEQYF.